This TCR beta chain appears in the sequencing data of a study of blood T cell repertoires in COVID-19. The trim removed 2 bases at V and 8 bases at J, leaving 11 bases unmatched. Germline assignment: CDR1 ENHRY and CDR2 SYGVKD. CDR3 length: 15 residues. Per the original data handling: Reference gene primer amplification gave estimated nucleated cell counts. This table comes from immunoSEQ multiplex PCR, and its TCRdb copy is limited to in-frame clones, with some not included. The V and J calls and clone size come from that table; D and trimming were worked out from the DNA. In the table there are about 240,000 clones, around 87% of which are singletons.

The clonotype comes from a woman in her 70s with active or convalescent COVID-19. V gene TRBV10-3 combines with J gene TRBJ1-2; the match to TRBD1 covers 7 bases. The sample taken for sequencing was peripheral blood. CDR3 DNA sequence: TGTGCCATCAGTGAGCCGGGGGACAGCCCTATGGGCTACACCTTC. As protein: CAISEPGDSPMGYTF.